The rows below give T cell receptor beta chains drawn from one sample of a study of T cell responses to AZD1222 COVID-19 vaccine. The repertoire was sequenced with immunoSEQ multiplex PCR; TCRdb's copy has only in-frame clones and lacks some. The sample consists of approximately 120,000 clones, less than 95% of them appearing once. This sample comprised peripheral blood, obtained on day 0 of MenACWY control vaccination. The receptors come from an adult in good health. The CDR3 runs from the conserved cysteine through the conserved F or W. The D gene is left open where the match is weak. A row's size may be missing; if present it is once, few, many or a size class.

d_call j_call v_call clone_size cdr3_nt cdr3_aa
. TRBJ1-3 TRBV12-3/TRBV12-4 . TGTGCCAGCAGTTTAGGGGGGCGAAACACCATATATTTT CASSLGGRNTIYF
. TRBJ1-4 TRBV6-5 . TGTGCCAGCAGTCGGCAGAATGAAAAACTGTTTTTT CASSRQNEKLFF
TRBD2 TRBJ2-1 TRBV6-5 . TGTGCCAGCAGAGGACTAGCGGGAGTTAATGAGCAGTTCTTC CASRGLAGVNEQFF
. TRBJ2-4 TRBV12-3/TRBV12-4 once TGTGCCAGCACCCAATCCGAAACCATTCAGTACTTC CASTQSETIQYF
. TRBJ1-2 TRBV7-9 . TGTGCCAGCAGGCCTGGGCTGCCCCCCAACTATGGCTACACCTTC CASRPGLPPNYGYTF
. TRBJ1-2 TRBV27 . TGTGCCAGCAGTTCGATACAGGGAAGAGGCTACACCTTC CASSSIQGRGYTF
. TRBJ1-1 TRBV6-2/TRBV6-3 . TGTGCCAGCAGTTATGAGGGGGTCACTGAAGCTTTCTTT CASSYEGVTEAFF
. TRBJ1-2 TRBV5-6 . TGTGCCAGCAGCTTGGTGGCAGCAACCAGGTATGGCTACACCTTC CASSLVAATRYGYTF
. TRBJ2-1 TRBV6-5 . TGTGCCAGCAGTTACTATCAGATGGACGGCTACAATGAGCAGTTCTTC CASSYYQMDGYNEQFF
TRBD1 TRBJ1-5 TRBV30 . TGTGCCTGGAGTCGACAGGGAATAAACAATCAGCCCCAGCATTTT CAWSRQGINNQPQHF
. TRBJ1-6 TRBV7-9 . TGTGCCAGCAGCTTATCAGGGAGTTCACCCCTCCACTTT CASSLSGSSPLHF
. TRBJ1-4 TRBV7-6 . TGTGCCAGCAGCTTTAGCCCCGCAACTAATGAAAAACTGTTTTTT CASSFSPATNEKLFF
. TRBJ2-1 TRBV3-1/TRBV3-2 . TGTGCCAGCAGCCAAGAGAAGGGGGGGCCGACCTACAATGAGCAGTTCTTC CASSQEKGGPTYNEQFF
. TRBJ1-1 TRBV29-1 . TGCAGCGTCCAAAGGGGACATCCGAACACTGAAGCTTTCTTT CSVQRGHPNTEAFF
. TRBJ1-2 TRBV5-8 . TGTGCCAGCAGCTTGAACAGTCTCTATGGCTACACCTTC CASSLNSLYGYTF
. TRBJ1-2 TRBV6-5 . TGTGCCAGCAGTACCAGGGTGACGGACTTCTACACCTTC CASSTRVTDFYTF
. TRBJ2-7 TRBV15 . TGTGCCACCAGCACCAGACGGGACTCCTACGAGCAGTACTTC CATSTRRDSYEQYF
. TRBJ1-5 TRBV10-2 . TGCGCCAGCAGTGACTTGGGGCCGAACTTCAATCAGCCCCAGCATTTT CASSDLGPNFNQPQHF
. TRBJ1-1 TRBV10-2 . TGCGCCAGTCAGACAGGAATGGCTGAAGCTTTCTTT CASQTGMAEAFF
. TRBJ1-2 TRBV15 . TGTGCCACCAGCAGAGGGACTGAATCCTATGGCTACACCTTC CATSRGTESYGYTF
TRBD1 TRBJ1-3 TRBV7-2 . TGTGCCAGCAGTCGCCCCTCCGGGACAGGGGCCGGAAACACCATATATTTT CASSRPSGTGAGNTIYF
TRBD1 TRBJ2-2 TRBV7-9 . TGTGCCAGCAGCTCCAGGACAGGGGGCGGTACCGGGGAGCTGTTTTTT CASSSRTGGGTGELFF
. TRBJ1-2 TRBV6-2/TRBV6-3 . TGTGCCAGCAGTTACTCTCCGGGGAGCTATGGCTACACCTTC CASSYSPGSYGYTF
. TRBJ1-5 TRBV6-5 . TGTGCCAGCAGTTACTCGAGTGTGGGGATTCAGCCCCAGCATTTT CASSYSSVGIQPQHF
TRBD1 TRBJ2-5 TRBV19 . TGTGCCAGTAGTATTGGGGACAGGGGGCAAGAGACCCAGTACTTC CASSIGDRGQETQYF
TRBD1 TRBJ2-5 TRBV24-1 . TGTGCCACCAGTGATTTCCCGATCGGGACAGGGGGGGAGACCCAGTACTTC CATSDFPIGTGGETQYF